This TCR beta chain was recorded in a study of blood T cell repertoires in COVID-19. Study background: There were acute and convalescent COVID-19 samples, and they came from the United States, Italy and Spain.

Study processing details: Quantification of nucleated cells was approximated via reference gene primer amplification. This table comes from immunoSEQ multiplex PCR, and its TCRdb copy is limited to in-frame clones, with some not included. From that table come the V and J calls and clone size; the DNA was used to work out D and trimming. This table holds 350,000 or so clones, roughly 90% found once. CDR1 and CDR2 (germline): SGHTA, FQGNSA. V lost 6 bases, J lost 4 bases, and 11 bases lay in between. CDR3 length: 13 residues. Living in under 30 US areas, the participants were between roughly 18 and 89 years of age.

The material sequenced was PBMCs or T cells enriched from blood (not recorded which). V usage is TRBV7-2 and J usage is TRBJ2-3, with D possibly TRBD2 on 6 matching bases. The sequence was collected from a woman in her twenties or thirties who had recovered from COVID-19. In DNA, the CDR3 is TGTGCCAGCAGTCCCCCGGGAGCAGATACGCAGTATTTT. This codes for CASSPPGADTQYF.